The rows below give T cell receptor beta chains drawn from one sample of a study of cytomegalovirus exposure and HLA in healthy donors. The repertoire was sequenced with immunoSEQ multiplex PCR; TCRdb's copy has only in-frame clones and lacks some. Among 100,000 to 150,000 clones listed, 95% to 97% were seen once. Material for sequencing was PBMCs. The receptors here all came from a man aged 18-30 years in good health and CMV-seronegative. Each CDR3 is given with its conserved first and last residue. Each record gives: clone size, V gene, D gene, J gene, CDR3 DNA, CDR3 protein. D genes are given only for firm matches. Some rows mark clone size as missing; the rest say once, few, many or name a class of expanded clone.

-	TRBV11-1	-	TRBJ1-4	TGTGCCAGCAGCAGCGGGGGAGATAATGAAAAACTGTTTTTT	CASSSGGDNEKLFF
-	TRBV6-5	TRBD1	TRBJ2-7	TGTGCCAGCAGTTTCGACAGGGTGAGTGACGAGCAGTACTTC	CASSFDRVSDEQYF
-	TRBV15	-	TRBJ1-1	TGTGCCACCACGACAGGTTTGAACACTGAAGCTTTCTTT	CATTTGLNTEAFF
-	TRBV6-5	TRBD1	TRBJ1-2	TGTGCCAGCAGTTCTCGACAGGGAGGAGACTATGGCTACACCTTC	CASSSRQGGDYGYTF
few	TRBV20-1	-	TRBJ1-1	TGCAGCTCCCGAGGGAAGCGGGGAGCTTTCTTT	CSSRGKRGAFF
-	TRBV27	-	TRBJ1-5	TGTGCCAGCAGTCTCAGGGGTTTCTCTCAGCCCCAGCATTTT	CASSLRGFSQPQHF
-	TRBV30	-	TRBJ1-1	TGTGCCTGCACGACAGATTTCATGAACACTGAAGCTTTCTTT	CACTTDFMNTEAFF
-	TRBV11-3	-	TRBJ1-1	TGTGCCAGCAGCTTTAGGACCAAGGGGGCTGAAGCTTTCTTT	CASSFRTKGAEAFF
-	TRBV27	TRBD2	TRBJ2-3	TGTGCCAGCAGTTGGGCGGGAGGGCCCACAGATACGCAGTATTTT	CASSWAGGPTDTQYF
-	TRBV28	TRBD1	TRBJ1-2	TGTGCCAGCAGTTTAACAGGGGCTGAGCGGAAGGGCTACACCTTC	CASSLTGAERKGYTF
-	TRBV18	-	TRBJ1-1	TGTGCCAGTGGACAGTACACTGAAGCTTTCTTT	CASGQYTEAFF
-	TRBV7-9	TRBD2	TRBJ2-1	TGTGCCAGCATCCGAGGTGGGACTAGCACATACAATGAGCAGTTCTTC	CASIRGGTSTYNEQFF
-	TRBV7-3	-	TRBJ2-1	TGTGCCAGCAGCCCGTCGGAGTACCGGCATGAGCAGTTCTTC	CASSPSEYRHEQFF
-	TRBV9	-	TRBJ2-7	TGTGCCAGCAGCGTAGAGGACAGACCGGTCGAGCAGTACTTC	CASSVEDRPVEQYF
-	TRBV4-3	-	TRBJ2-7	TGCGCCAGCAGCCAAGACTCGGGTTCACTCATCTACGAGCAGTACTTC	CASSQDSGSLIYEQYF
-	TRBV7-9	TRBD2	TRBJ2-1	TGTGCCAGCAGCTTAGTGGCGGGAGGGCTGGTTGAGCAGTTCTTC	CASSLVAGGLVEQFF
-	TRBV2	TRBD1	TRBJ1-5	TGTGCCAGTCAACAGGGGGGCGGTCAGCCCCAGCATTTT	CASQQGGGQPQHF
-	TRBV2	TRBD2	TRBJ2-2	TGTGCCAGCACCCCGGGACTAGTGGACACCGGGGAGCTGTTTTTT	CASTPGLVDTGELFF
-	TRBV6-1	-	TRBJ2-7	TGTGCCAGCAGTGACCTTGGGCCAGGGCAGGGGAACTTC	CASSDLGPGQGNF
-	TRBV6-1	-	TRBJ1-2	TGTGCCAGCAGTGAAAACCTCGCGCAGGGTGGGAACTATGGCTACACCTTC	CASSENLAQGGNYGYTF
few	TRBV28	-	TRBJ2-1	TGTGCCAGCAGTTTAGTAGGGAGCTCCTACAATGAGCAGTTCTTC	CASSLVGSSYNEQFF
-	TRBV4-2	TRBD2	TRBJ2-5	TGTGCCAGCAGCCAAGAAGGGCAGCAAGCGGGGGAGACCCAGTACTTC	CASSQEGQQAGETQYF
-	TRBV29-1	-	TRBJ1-1	TGCAGCGCTCTTCCCTCCGTCCTCAACACTGAAGCTTTCTTT	CSALPSVLNTEAFF
-	TRBV10-3	TRBD1	TRBJ1-5	TGTGCCATCAGTGACAGTACAGGGGAGGCCGGAACCCAGCATTTT	CAISDSTGEAGTQHF
-	TRBV6-5	-	TRBJ1-2	TGTGCCAGCAGTCGTGGACAGCTGAACTATGGCTACACCTTC	CASSRGQLNYGYTF
-	TRBV5-6	-	TRBJ2-7	TGTGCCAGCAGTCCATTAAGGCTAGAAGGCGGCTACGAGCAGTACTTC	CASSPLRLEGGYEQYF
-	TRBV30	TRBD2	TRBJ2-7	TGTGCCTGGTCGCCCCGACTAGCGGGAGGCCCCTCCTACGAGCAGTACTTC	CAWSPRLAGGPSYEQYF
-	TRBV30	-	TRBJ1-1	TGTGCCTGGTCTTGGAACACTGAAGCTTTCTTT	CAWSWNTEAFF
few	TRBV29-1	TRBD2	TRBJ2-3	TGCAGCGGGGAGGGAGCGAACACAGATACGCAGTATTTT	CSGEGANTDTQYF
-	TRBV28	-	TRBJ2-2	TGTGCCAGCAGTTTATCTAACACCGGGGAGCTGTTTTTT	CASSLSNTGELFF
-	TRBV5-6	-	TRBJ2-3	TGTGCCAGCAGCTTGGCCCGGGTCAGGGCGGCAGATACGCAGTATTTT	CASSLARVRAADTQYF
-	TRBV27	-	TRBJ2-7	TGTGCCAGCAGTTTAGGGGCTAGGTACGAGCAGTACTTC	CASSLGARYEQYF
-	TRBV10-3	-	TRBJ1-5	TGTGCCATCAGTCCGGACAATAGTCAGCCCCAGCATTTT	CAISPDNSQPQHF
-	TRBV19	-	TRBJ1-5	TGTGCCAGTAGTATGGGGACTACGAGTCAGCCCCAGCATTTT	CASSMGTTSQPQHF
-	TRBV11-1	-	TRBJ2-1	TGTGCCAGCAGCTTGGCTTCTAGTGAGCAGTTCTTC	CASSLASSEQFF
-	TRBV28	-	TRBJ2-1	TGTGCCAGCAGTTTATTTGGTAGCTTTCCCTCCTACAATGAGCAGTTCTTC	CASSLFGSFPSYNEQFF
-	TRBV7-9	-	TRBJ2-7	TGTGCCAGCAGCACGGGACAAATATACGAGCAGTACTTC	CASSTGQIYEQYF
-	TRBV6-1	-	TRBJ1-3	TGTGCCAGCAGTGAGGATAGCACTGGAAACACCATATATTTT	CASSEDSTGNTIYF
-	TRBV18	TRBD1	TRBJ2-5	TGTGCCAGCTCACCAAACAGGGGGGACCAAGAGACCCAGTACTTC	CASSPNRGDQETQYF
-	TRBV7-9	-	TRBJ2-7	TGTGCCAGCAGCTTAGCGCAGGGGTACCACGAGCAGTACTTC	CASSLAQGYHEQYF
-	TRBV4-2	-	TRBJ2-7	TGTGCCAGCAGCCAAGACCCCAAAGGGGTCTACGAGCAGTACTTC	CASSQDPKGVYEQYF
-	TRBV28	-	TRBJ1-5	TGTGCCATAAGGGGAAGCAATCAGCCCCAGCATTTT	CAIRGSNQPQHF
-	TRBV11-1	TRBD2	TRBJ2-1	TGTGCCAGCAGCCTGGGACTAGCGGGTACCTATGAGCAGTTCTTC	CASSLGLAGTYEQFF
-	TRBV5-8	-	TRBJ1-2	TGTGCCAGCAGCTTGGTTGCGGAGGCTATTGGCTACACCTTC	CASSLVAEAIGYTF
-	TRBV28	-	TRBJ1-1	TGTGCCAGCAGATCCCCCGGGAGCCCGAACACTGAAGCTTTCTTT	CASRSPGSPNTEAFF
-	TRBV27	TRBD1	TRBJ1-2	TGTGCCAGCAGCAGGGACAGCTACTATGGCTACACCTTC	CASSRDSYYGYTF
-	TRBV6-6	-	TRBJ2-1	TGTGCCAGCAGTAACCTGGCGGGTCGTTTTCCGAATGAGCAGTTCTTC	CASSNLAGRFPNEQFF
-	TRBV7-8	-	TRBJ1-2	TGTGCCAGCAGCTTGACAGAAGCGGGAGGAGCAGGAGGCTACACCTTC	CASSLTEAGGAGGYTF